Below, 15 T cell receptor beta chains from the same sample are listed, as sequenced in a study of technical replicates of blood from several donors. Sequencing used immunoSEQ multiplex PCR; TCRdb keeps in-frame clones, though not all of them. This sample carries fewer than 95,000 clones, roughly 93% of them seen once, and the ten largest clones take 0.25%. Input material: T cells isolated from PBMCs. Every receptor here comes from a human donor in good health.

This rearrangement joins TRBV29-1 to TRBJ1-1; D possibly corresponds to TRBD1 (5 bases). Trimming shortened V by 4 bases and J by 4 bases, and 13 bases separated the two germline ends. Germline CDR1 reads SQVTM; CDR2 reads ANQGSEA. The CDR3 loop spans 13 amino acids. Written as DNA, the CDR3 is TGCAGCGTTGTGACGAAAAGGGGCACTGAAGCTTTCTTT. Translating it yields CSVVTKRGTEAFF.

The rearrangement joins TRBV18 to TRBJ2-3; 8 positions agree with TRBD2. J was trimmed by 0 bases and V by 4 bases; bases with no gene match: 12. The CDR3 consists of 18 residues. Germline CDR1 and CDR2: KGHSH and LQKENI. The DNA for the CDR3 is TGTGCCAGCTCACTGACCTTAGCGGGACTGACTAGCACAGATACGCAGTATTTT. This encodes CASSLTLAGLTSTDTQYF.

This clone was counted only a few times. As DNA, the CDR3 is TGTGCCAGCAGTGATTTAGGGGTTGGCTACACCTTC. Amino acid sequence: CASSDLGVGYTF. V and J are TRBV2 and TRBJ1-2, with TRBD1 as a possible D gene (5 bases). CDR1 and CDR2 from the germline V gene are SNHLY and FYNNEI. Deletions cut 3 bases from V and 7 bases from J, with 9 bases between. The CDR3 length is 12 residues.

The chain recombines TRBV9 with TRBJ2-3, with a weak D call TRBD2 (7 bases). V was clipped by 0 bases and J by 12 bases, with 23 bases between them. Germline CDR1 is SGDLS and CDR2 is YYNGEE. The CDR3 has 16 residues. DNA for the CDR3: TGTGCCAGCAGCGTAGGAGGAGGGAGGGGGGGAGCCATTCAGTATTTT. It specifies CASSVGGGRGGAIQYF. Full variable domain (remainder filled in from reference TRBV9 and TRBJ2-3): DSGVTQTPKHLITATGQRVTLRCSPRSGDLSVYWYQQSLDQGLQFLIQYYNGEERAKGNILERFSAQQFPDLHSELNLSSLELGDSALYFCASSVGGGRGGAIQYFGPGTRLTVL.

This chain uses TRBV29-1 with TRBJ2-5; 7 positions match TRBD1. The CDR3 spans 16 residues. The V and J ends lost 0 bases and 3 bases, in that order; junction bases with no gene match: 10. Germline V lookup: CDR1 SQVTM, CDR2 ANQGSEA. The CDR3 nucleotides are TGCAGCGTTGAAGACGTTTATCCCGGGACAGAAGAGACCCAGTACTTC. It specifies CSVEDVYPGTEETQYF.

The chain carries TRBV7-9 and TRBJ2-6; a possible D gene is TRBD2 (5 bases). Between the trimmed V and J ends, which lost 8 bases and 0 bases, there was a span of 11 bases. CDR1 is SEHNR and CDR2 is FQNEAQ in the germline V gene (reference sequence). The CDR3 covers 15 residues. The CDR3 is CASGSGGSGANVLTF. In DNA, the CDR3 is TGTGCCAGCGGGAGTGGAGGCTCTGGGGCCAACGTCCTGACTTTC. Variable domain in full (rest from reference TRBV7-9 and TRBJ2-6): DTGVSQNPRHKITKRGQNVTFRCDPISEHNRLYWYRQTLGQGPEFLTYFQNEAQLEKSRLLSDRFSAERPKGSFSTLEIQRTEQGDSAMYLCASGSGGSGANVLTFGAGSRLTVL.

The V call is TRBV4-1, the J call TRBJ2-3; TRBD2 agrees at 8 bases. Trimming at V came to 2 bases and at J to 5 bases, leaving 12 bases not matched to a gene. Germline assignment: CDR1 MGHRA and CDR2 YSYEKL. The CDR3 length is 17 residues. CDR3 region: CASSQFFPGGHGDTQYF. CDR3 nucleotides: TGCGCCAGCAGCCAATTTTTCCCGGGGGGGCATGGAGATACGCAGTATTTT.

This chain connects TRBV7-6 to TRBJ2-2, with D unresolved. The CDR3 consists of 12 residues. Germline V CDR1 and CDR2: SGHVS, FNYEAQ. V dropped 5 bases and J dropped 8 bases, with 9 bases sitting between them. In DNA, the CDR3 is TGTGCCAGCAGCCTCACTATGGGGGAGCTGTTTTTT. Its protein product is CASSLTMGELFF.

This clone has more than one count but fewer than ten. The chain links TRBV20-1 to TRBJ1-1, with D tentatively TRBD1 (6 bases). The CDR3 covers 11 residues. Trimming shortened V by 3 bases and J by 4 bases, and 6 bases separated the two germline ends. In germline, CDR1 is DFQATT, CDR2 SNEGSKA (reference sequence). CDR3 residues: CSARDSTEAFF. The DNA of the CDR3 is TGCAGTGCTAGGGACAGCACTGAAGCTTTCTTT.

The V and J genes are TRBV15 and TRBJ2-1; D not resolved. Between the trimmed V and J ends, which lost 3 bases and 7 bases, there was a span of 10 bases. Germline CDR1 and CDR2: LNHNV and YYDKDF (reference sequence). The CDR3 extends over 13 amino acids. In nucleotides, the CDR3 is TGTGCCACCAGCAGGGAGCTTTTAAATGAGCAGTTCTTC. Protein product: CATSRELLNEQFF.

CDR3 DNA sequence: TGTGCCAGCAGGATAGAGGAGTCTGGGGCCAACGTCCTGACTTTC. This sequence encodes CASRIEESGANVLTF. The rearrangement links TRBV11-2 to TRBJ2-6, with D unclear. The V gene's germline CDR1 is SGHAT and CDR2 FQNNGV. Between the trimmed V and J ends, which lost 6 bases and 1 base, there was a span of 10 bases. The CDR3 has 15 amino acids.

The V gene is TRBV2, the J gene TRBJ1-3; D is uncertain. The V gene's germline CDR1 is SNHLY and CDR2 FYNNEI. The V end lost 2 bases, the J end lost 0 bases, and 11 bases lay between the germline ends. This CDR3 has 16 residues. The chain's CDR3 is CASSELGSFSGNTIYF. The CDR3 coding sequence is TGTGCCAGCAGTGAATTGGGCAGCTTCTCTGGAAACACCATATATTTT.

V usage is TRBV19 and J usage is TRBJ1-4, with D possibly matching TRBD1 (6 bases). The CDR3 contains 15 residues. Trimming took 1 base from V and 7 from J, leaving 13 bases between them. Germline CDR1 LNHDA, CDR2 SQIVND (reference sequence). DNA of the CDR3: TGTGCCAGTAGTATAGGACACAGGGTAGGTGAAAAACTGTTTTTT. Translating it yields CASSIGHRVGEKLFF.

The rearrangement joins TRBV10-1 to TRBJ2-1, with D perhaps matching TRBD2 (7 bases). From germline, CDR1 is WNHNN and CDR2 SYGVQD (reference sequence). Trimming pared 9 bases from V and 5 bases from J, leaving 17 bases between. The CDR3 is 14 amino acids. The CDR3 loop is CASRRGADHNEQFF. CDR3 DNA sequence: TGCGCCAGTCGACGGGGGGCCGACCACAATGAGCAGTTCTTC.

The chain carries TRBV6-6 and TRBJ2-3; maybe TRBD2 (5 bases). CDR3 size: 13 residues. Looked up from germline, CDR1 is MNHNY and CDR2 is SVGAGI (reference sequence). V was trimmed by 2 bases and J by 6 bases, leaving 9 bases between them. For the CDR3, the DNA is TGTGCCAGCAGTTACCGGGGTATGGATACGCAGTATTTT. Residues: CASSYRGMDTQYF.